The 23 T cell receptor beta chains below come from one sample, sequenced in a study of CD8 T cells in Susac syndrome. Random hexamers were used to reverse transcribe about 0.45 to 1 ug of RNA. One entry per CDR3 protein results from TCRdb running MiXCR on the immunoSEQ multiplex PCR reads. The sample includes 400,000 to 550,000 distinct CDR3 sequences, approximately 85% of them seen just once. Material for sequencing was CD8+ T cells from PBMCs. The receptors were gathered from a human donor with multiple sclerosis.

This sequence joins TRBV14 and TRBJ2-3, with a weak D call TRBD1 (5 bases). The V end was cut by 0 bases, the J end by 2 bases, with 18 bases between. Germline CDR1 is SGHDN and CDR2 is FVKESK. This CDR3 comprises 18 residues. CDR3 nucleotides: TGTGCCAGCAGCCAAGAGGATGAAGGGGATTCCTACACAGATACGCAGTATTTT. Translation: CASSQEDEGDSYTDTQYF.

The gene calls are TRBV9 and TRBJ1-2, with D maybe TRBD1 (6 bases). Germline loops: CDR1 SGDLS, CDR2 YYNGEE. Between the trimmed V and J ends, which lost 3 bases and 4 bases, there was a span of 13 bases. There are 14 residues in the CDR3. The CDR3 loop reads CASSGWGAIYGYTF. The CDR3 DNA reads as TGTGCCAGCAGCGGGTGGGGGGCAATCTATGGCTACACCTTC.

V and J are TRBV6-5 and TRBJ2-2, with no clear D. CDR3 size: 16 residues. V lost 0 bases to trimming and J lost 0 bases, with 8 bases between them. Germline V gene sequence: CDR1 MNHEY, CDR2 SVGAGI. The CDR3 DNA is TGTGCCAGCAGTTACTCCCCAATAGCGAACACCGGGGAGCTGTTTTTT. Translated: CASSYSPIANTGELFF.

The chain links TRBV6-1 to TRBJ2-7; either TRBD1 or TRBD2 may supply D (5 bases each). Trimming removed 5 bases from V and 4 bases from J, with 12 bases in between. This CDR3 is 13 amino acids long. Germline-derived CDR1 and CDR2 are MNHNS and SASEGT. The CDR3 region is CASSSWDGYEQYF. CDR3 nucleotide sequence: TGTGCCAGCAGTTCCTGGGACGGTTACGAGCAGTACTTC.

The V call is TRBV28, the J call TRBJ2-1; D remains ambiguous. CDR3 size: 17 residues. Germline V gene data show CDR1 as MDHEN and CDR2 as SYDVKM. V shed 4 bases and J shed 5 bases, with 21 bases lying between them. CDR3 in DNA: TGTGCCAGCAGTTCTAGGTTTGCTGAGGTTCGAGACAATGAGCAGTTCTTC. Translating gives CASSSRFAEVRDNEQFF.

The chain carries TRBV20-1 and TRBJ2-7; 7 bases line up with TRBD2. V dropped 2 bases and J dropped 1; count of bases not matched to a gene: 2. This CDR3 has 13 residues. Germline assignment: CDR1 DFQATT and CDR2 SNEGSKA (reference sequence). CDR3 region: CSARRSGSYEQYF. The CDR3 region has the DNA TGCAGTGCTAGACGTAGCGGGTCCTACGAGCAGTACTTC.

The chain couples TRBV6-2 or TRBV6-3 to TRBJ1-1, with 7 bases matching TRBD1. Trimming took 4 bases from V and 0 from J; bases not matched to a gene: 8. CDR1 MNHEY and CDR2 SVGEGT come from the germline V gene. The CDR3 has 16 residues. CDR3 sequence (DNA): TGTGCCAGCAGTTCCTTCGGGACAGTAATGAACACTGAAGCTTTCTTT. It codes for CASSSFGTVMNTEAFF.

This chain joins TRBV11-2 and TRBJ2-4, with D possibly TRBD1 on 6 matching bases. Germline lookup yields CDR1 SGHAT and CDR2 FQNNGV. The CDR3 covers 13 residues. Deletions cut 6 bases from V and 7 bases from J, with 13 bases between. The CDR3 DNA sequence: TGTGCCAGCAGGGAAACAGGGCCTAACATTCAGTACTTC. As protein: CASRETGPNIQYF.

The chain is built from TRBV7-9 and TRBJ2-1; D not resolved. Germline CDR1 SEHNR, CDR2 FQNEAQ (reference sequence). The CDR3 runs to 15 residues. V was shortened by 5 bases and J by 2 bases, with 13 bases between the two germline ends. The DNA for the CDR3 is TGTGCCAGCAGCCTTAAGGGAAGCGCCTACAATGAGCAGTTCTTC. Translating gives CASSLKGSAYNEQFF.

This clonotype was observed a few times. The CDR3 reads CASSYLLEAFF. DNA for the CDR3: TGTGCCAGCAGTTACTTGCTTGAAGCTTTCTTT. This sequence joins TRBV6-5 and TRBJ1-1; no firm D call. V lost 1 base and J lost 7, with 4 bases in between. From germline, CDR1 is MNHEY and CDR2 SVGAGI. The CDR3 totals 11 residues.

The gene calls are TRBV30 and TRBJ1-3, with D tentatively TRBD1 (5 bases). This CDR3 is 19 amino acids long. The germline V gene has CDR1 GTSNPN and CDR2 SVGIG (reference sequence). V was clipped by 5 bases and J by 2 bases, with 28 bases between them. CDR3 in amino acids: CAWRDLGPRRTWTGNTIYF. The CDR3 region has the DNA TGTGCCTGGCGGGACTTAGGGCCCCGTCGAACTTGGACTGGAAACACCATATATTTT.

This clonotype came up a few times. The J gene is TRBJ2-1, the V gene TRBV12-3 or TRBV12-4, with 10 bases lining up with TRBD2. The CDR3 is 15 amino acids. V was clipped by 5 bases and J by 2 bases; unmatched bases: 3. The CDR3 region has the DNA TGTGCCAGCAGTCCCGGGACTAGCGCCTACAATGAGCAGTTCTTC. It codes for CASSPGTSAYNEQFF.

CDR3 DNA sequence: TGTGCCAGCAGCTCCGGTGCAGGGGGTGAGGCTGAAGCTTTCTTT. Protein product: CASSSGAGGEAEAFF. This sequence joins TRBV5-4 and TRBJ1-1; 7 bases map to TRBD1. The CDR3 loop spans 15 amino acids. The trim removed 3 bases at V and 6 bases at J, leaving 11 bases unmatched. CDR1 and CDR2 from the germline V gene are SGHNT and YYREEE (reference sequence).

The V call is TRBV27, the J call TRBJ2-7; possible D gene TRBD1, 6 bases. The germline gives CDR1 MNHEY, CDR2 SMNVEV (reference sequence). This CDR3 has 15 amino acids. V lost 4 bases and J lost 3, with 16 bases in between. CDR3 in DNA: TGTGCCAGCAGTTCTTTACAGAGGGGGAGCTACGAGCAGTACTTC. It codes for CASSSLQRGSYEQYF.

Only one count was recorded for this clonotype. This rearrangement joins TRBV19 to TRBJ2-3; TRBD2 might be the D (7 bases). Trimming removed 5 bases from V and 5 bases from J, with 14 bases in between. The CDR3 totals 14 residues. Germline lookup yields CDR1 LNHDA and CDR2 SQIVND (reference sequence). The CDR3 region is CASSSKGGKDTQYF. CDR3 sequence (DNA): TGTGCCAGTAGTTCAAAGGGGGGGAAAGATACGCAGTATTTT.

This chain links TRBV29-1 with TRBJ1-4; 10 bases match TRBD1. Per the germline V gene, CDR1 is SQVTM and CDR2 is ANQGSEA. With 7 bases clipped from V and 7 bases from J, the junction kept 9 bases outside the gene matches. There are 14 residues in the CDR3. The CDR3 bases are TGCAGCGCCGTACGACAGGGGGCCGGTGAAAAACTGTTTTTT. Encoded protein: CSAVRQGAGEKLFF. Based on the CDR3 plus reference TRBV29-1 and TRBJ1-4, the full variable domain is SAVISQKPSRDICQRGTSLTIQCQVDSQVTMMFWYRQQPGQSLTLIATANQGSEATYESGFVIDKFPISRPNLTFSTLTVSNMSPEDSSIYLCSAVRQGAGEKLFFGSGTQLSVL.

V is TRBV5-6 and J is TRBJ2-1; weak D call: TRBD2 (7 bases). Trimming removed 4 bases at V and 6 bases at J, with 14 bases between. Germline CDR1 is SGHDT and CDR2 is YYEEEE. There are 14 residues in the CDR3. The CDR3 region is CASSPEGGGNEQFF. The CDR3 coding sequence is TGTGCCAGCAGCCCCGAGGGGGGGGGCAATGAGCAGTTCTTC.

CDR3 DNA: TGTGCCAGCACTCCAGGGGGGGGCTATGGCTACACCTTC. Amino acid sequence: CASTPGGGYGYTF. The rearrangement links TRBV27 to TRBJ1-2; 7 bases are a match to TRBD1. Germline V gene data show CDR1 as MNHEY and CDR2 as SMNVEV (reference sequence). Trimming at V came to 7 bases and at J to 4 bases, leaving 6 bases not matched to a gene. This CDR3 is 13 amino acids long.

The chain employs TRBV15 and TRBJ1-1; D unclear. This CDR3 is built from 12 residues. Per the germline V gene, CDR1 is LNHNV and CDR2 is YYDKDF (reference sequence). The ends were cut back, 2 bases at V and 7 bases at J, with 8 bases in the middle. The CDR3 nucleotides are TGTGCCACCAGCAGACAGCAGTATGAAGCTTTCTTT. This sequence encodes CATSRQQYEAFF. Using reference TRBV15 and TRBJ1-1 for the parts outside the CDR3, the full variable domain is DAMVIQNPRYQVTQFGKPVTLSCSQTLNHNVMYWYQQKSSQAPKLLFHYYDKDFNNEADTPDNFQSRRPNTSFCFLDIRSPGLGDTAMYLCATSRQQYEAFFGQGTRLTVV.

The chain recombines TRBV10-3 with TRBJ1-1; 7 bases fit TRBD1. There are 14 residues in the CDR3. V was clipped by 4 bases and J by 0 bases; unmatched bases: 2. Looked up from germline, CDR1 is ENHRY and CDR2 is SYGVKD. CDR3 nucleotide sequence: TGTGCCATCAGTGGGGACAGTATGAACACTGAAGCTTTCTTT. This encodes CAISGDSMNTEAFF.

A few counts support this clonotype. This sequence joins TRBV27 and TRBJ1-2, with D hard to call. Germline lookup yields CDR1 MNHEY and CDR2 SMNVEV (reference sequence). Trimming shortened V by 4 bases and J by 5 bases, and 8 bases separated the two germline ends. This CDR3 region has 12 residues. The CDR3 nucleotides are TGTGCCAGCAGTTCCGGAGGGTATGGCTACACCTTC. Its protein is CASSSGGYGYTF.

This clonotype has a single count. The V gene is TRBV29-1, the J gene TRBJ2-7; D is possibly TRBD2 (5 bases). This CDR3 region has 12 residues. Trimming stripped 1 base from V and 3 bases from J, with 7 bases between. Germline CDR1 reads SQVTM; CDR2 reads ANQGSEA. CDR3 loop: CSVEGRGYEQYF. In DNA, the CDR3 is TGCAGCGTTGAAGGACGGGGCTACGAGCAGTACTTC.

A few counts support this clonotype. This sequence joins TRBV4-1 and TRBJ2-6, with 9 bases aligning to TRBD1. CDR1 and CDR2 (germline): MGHRA, YSYEKL. Trimming at V came to 4 bases and at J to 0 bases, leaving 10 bases not matched to a gene. The length of the CDR3 is 19 residues. The CDR3 DNA follows: TGCGCCAGCAGCCCCTTACAGGGGGCTGTCACCTCTGGGGCCAACGTCCTGACTTTC. Translation: CASSPLQGAVTSGANVLTF.